These T cell receptor beta chains were read from a single sample in a study of OX40 agonist ivuxolimab in advanced cancers. The data were produced by immunoSEQ multiplex PCR, yet TCRdb's version contains in-frame clones alone and is incomplete. Found here are 50,000 to 75,000 clones, around 86% of them singletons; the top ten hold roughly 1.2%. Sequenced here: CD4+ or CD8+ T cells sorted from blood, sampled in a trial of the OX40 agonist ivuxolimab. The receptors here all came from an adult with an advanced solid tumor such as melanoma, head and neck, liver or kidney cancer. The CDR3 runs from the conserved cysteine through the conserved F or W. Fields, in order: clone size, V gene, D gene, J gene, CDR3 DNA, CDR3 protein. The D gene is left open where the match is weak. Clone size is not always given. Where it is, it says once, few, many or a class for expanded clones.

.	TRBV6-1	.	TRBJ1-2	TGTGCCAGCAGGAGGGAGGGGGTCAACCATGGCTACACCTTC	CASRREGVNHGYTF
.	TRBV11-2	.	TRBJ2-3	TGTGCCAGCAGTTTTTACCCGACAGCCGGAGGATCAGATACGCAGTATTTT	CASSFYPTAGGSDTQYF
.	TRBV9	.	TRBJ2-7	TGTGCCAGCAGCAGGCAAATAGTAGACGAGCAGTACTTC	CASSRQIVDEQYF
.	TRBV10-3	TRBD1	TRBJ1-1	TGTGCCATCAGTGAGGGCGGACAGGGGGTAGGAAGAACTGAAGCTTTCTTT	CAISEGGQGVGRTEAFF
few	TRBV7-2	.	TRBJ1-5	TGTGCCAGCAGCTTAAAGGCGTTTCAGCCCCAGCATTTT	CASSLKAFQPQHF
.	TRBV18	.	TRBJ1-3	TGTGCCAGCTCACCATATAGAGCAGTCGAGGCCGGCTCTGGAAACACCATATATTTT	CASSPYRAVEAGSGNTIYF
.	TRBV7-8	.	TRBJ1-4	TGTGCCAGCAGCCACGCCCCGGGGGGCACTAATGAAAAACTGTTTTTT	CASSHAPGGTNEKLFF
.	TRBV2	.	TRBJ1-1	TGTGCCAGCCGACAGTACATGAACACTGAAGCTTTCTTT	CASRQYMNTEAFF
.	TRBV18	TRBD2	TRBJ2-5	TGTGCCAGCTCGCCGCCCCCCGGGACTAGCGGGATACAAGAGACCCAGTACTTC	CASSPPPGTSGIQETQYF
once	TRBV6-1	TRBD2	TRBJ2-7	TGTGCCAGCAGTGACGGCGGGAGGATCTACGAGCAGTACTTC	CASSDGGRIYEQYF
.	TRBV10-3	TRBD2	TRBJ2-3	TGTGCCACAGGGACTAGCGGGAACGATCAAGATACGCAGTATTTT	CATGTSGNDQDTQYF
.	TRBV6-5	.	TRBJ2-1	TGTGCCAGCAGTTCCAAAGGGACTCCATACAATGAGCAGTTCTTC	CASSSKGTPYNEQFF
.	TRBV5-5	.	TRBJ1-5	TGTGCCAGCAGCTTTGACGGACAGAATCAGCCCCAGCATTTT	CASSFDGQNQPQHF
.	TRBV9	.	TRBJ2-3	TGTGCCAGCAGCGTAGGCAGCACAGATACGCAGTATTTT	CASSVGSTDTQYF
.	TRBV5-1	.	TRBJ1-1	TGCGCCAGCAGGGACCACACTGAAGCTTTCTTT	CASRDHTEAFF
few	TRBV2	.	TRBJ1-5	TGTGCCAGCAGTGGGGATTTGCAGCCCCAGCATTTT	CASSGDLQPQHF
.	TRBV19	.	TRBJ1-4	TGTGCCAGTAAGAAGGGGACTAATGAAAAACTGTTTTTT	CASKKGTNEKLFF
.	TRBV28	.	TRBJ1-5	TGTGCCAGCTCTCTGGAAAGGGGGTATAGCAATCAGCCCCAGCATTTT	CASSLERGYSNQPQHF
.	TRBV9	.	TRBJ2-1	TGTGCCAGCAGCGTAGAAGCCGGGTTATTAGTTGAGCAGTTCTTC	CASSVEAGLLVEQFF
.	TRBV5-1	TRBD2	TRBJ2-1	TGCGCCAGCAGCTTGGGGGTTAGCGGGAGGTACAATGAGCAGTTCTTC	CASSLGVSGRYNEQFF
.	TRBV29-1	TRBD1	TRBJ2-7	TGCAGCGTTGTAACACAGGGGGCTGACGAGCAGTACTTC	CSVVTQGADEQYF
.	TRBV19	.	TRBJ2-1	TGTGCCAGTAGTATAAGCCACTCGTCTGCTGAGCAGTTCTTC	CASSISHSSAEQFF
.	TRBV28	.	TRBJ1-1	TGTGCCACCATCACTGACAAAGCTTTCTTT	CATITDKAFF
.	TRBV7-8	.	TRBJ1-1	TGTGCCAGCAGCCAGTACAAGATGGCTGAAGCTTTCTTT	CASSQYKMAEAFF
.	TRBV18	TRBD1	TRBJ2-5	TGTGCCAGCTCACCGGCCGGGACAGTCCAAGAGACCCAGTACTTC	CASSPAGTVQETQYF
few	TRBV7-8	.	TRBJ1-3	TGTGCCAGCAGCTTAGACGGTATCGGAAACACCATATATTTT	CASSLDGIGNTIYF
once	TRBV29-1	.	TRBJ2-5	TGCAGCGTTGTCTCTAGCCAAGAGACCCAGTACTTC	CSVVSSQETQYF